These 32 T cell receptor beta chains share one sample of origin, sequenced in a study of shared clonotypes between healthy human individuals. Generated by immunoSEQ multiplex PCR, the TCRdb table keeps only in-frame clones and is missing some. The sample holds around 1.5 million clones, about 98% seen once. The sample comprised naive CD4+ T cells sorted from blood. Subset defined: CD45RA+ positively selected. The source is a man aged 30 to 39 in good health.

This clone has a single count. The CDR3 DNA reads as TGTGCCAGCAGCTCCAACCCCCCTCTAGCGGGAGGGTTCGGGGAGCTGTTTTTT. Protein product: CASSSNPPLAGGFGELFF. The chain has TRBV7-2 and TRBJ2-2, with 12 bases that match TRBD2. With 4 bases clipped from V and 7 bases from J, the junction kept 13 bases outside the gene matches. CDR1 SGHTA and CDR2 FQGNSA come from the germline V gene. There are 18 residues in the CDR3.

This rearrangement joins TRBV13 to TRBJ2-1, with D possibly called TRBD1 or TRBD2 (5 bases each). Trimming took off 4 bases at V and 7 bases at J, with 17 bases between the two ends. Looked up from germline, CDR1 is PRHDT and CDR2 is FYEKMQ (reference sequence). This CDR3 is built from 15 residues. The CDR3 is CASSSPQGRGNEQFF. For the CDR3, the DNA is TGTGCCAGCAGCTCCCCCCAGGGTCGGGGTAATGAGCAGTTCTTC.

This clone is a singleton in its sample. The V and J genes are TRBV7-9 and TRBJ1-1, with D hard to call. The CDR3 sequence is 11 residues long. Trimming took 1 base from V and 6 from J, leaving 3 bases between them. Germline CDR1 is SEHNR and CDR2 is FQNEAQ (reference sequence). This chain's CDR3 is CASSLESEAFF. The CDR3 nucleotides are TGTGCCAGCAGCTTAGAGTCTGAAGCTTTCTTT.

The chain uses TRBV5-1 and TRBJ1-5; D unclear. V lost 0 bases and J 5 bases, leaving 6 bases between the germline ends. The germline V gene encodes CDR1 SGHRS and CDR2 YFSETQ. This CDR3 spans 13 amino acids. The DNA of the CDR3 is TGCGCCAGCAGCTTGGCGGATGATCAGCCCCAGCATTTT. Encoded protein: CASSLADDQPQHF. Together with reference TRBV5-1 and TRBJ1-5, the CDR3 gives the full variable domain: KAGVTQTPRYLIKTRGQQVTLSCSPISGHRSVSWYQQTPGQGLQFLFEYFSETQRNKGNFPGRFSGRQFSNSRSEMNVSTLELGDSALYLCASSLADDQPQHFGDGTRLSIL.

This clone was seen just once. The rearrangement links TRBV23-1 to TRBJ1-3, with D unresolved. TRBV23-1 carries the ORF label, with uncertain function. Trimming took 6 bases from V and 9 from J, leaving 21 bases between them. This CDR3 has 15 residues. CDR3 residues: CASSQQRTNAGTIYF. The CDR3 DNA sequence: TGCGCCAGCAGCCAGCAGCGGACCAACGCGGGCACCATATATTTT.

The chain combines TRBV28 with TRBJ1-1; TRBD1 might be the D (5 bases). Trimming pared 5 bases from V and 4 bases from J, leaving 14 bases between. The CDR3 is made up of 14 amino acids. Looked up from germline, CDR1 is MDHEN and CDR2 is SYDVKM. The CDR3 bases are TGTGCCAGCAGTCGGGGCCTTGGAGGCACTGAAGCTTTCTTT. Protein: CASSRGLGGTEAFF. The whole variable domain, filled in from reference TRBV28 and TRBJ1-1, reads DVKVTQSSRYLVKRTGEKVFLECVQDMDHENMFWYRQDPGLGLRLIYFSYDVKMKEKGDIPEGYSVSREKKERFSLILESASTNQTSMYLCASSRGLGGTEAFFGQGTRLTVV.

This clone has a single count. The chain recombines TRBV5-1 with TRBJ2-1, with a tentative D call TRBD2 (6 bases). V lost 4 bases and J lost 8, with 13 bases in between. This CDR3 contains 13 residues. CDR1 SGHRS and CDR2 YFSETQ come from the germline V gene. The DNA of the CDR3 is TGCGCCAGCAGCCTGGGAGGAAGAGATGAGCAGTTCTTC. Residues: CASSLGGRDEQFF. The variable domain in full, with the rest retrieved from reference TRBV5-1 and TRBJ2-1, is KAGVTQTPRYLIKTRGQQVTLSCSPISGHRSVSWYQQTPGQGLQFLFEYFSETQRNKGNFPGRFSGRQFSNSRSEMNVSTLELGDSALYLCASSLGGRDEQFFGPGTRLTVL.

The sample holds a few counts of this clone. The CDR3 region is CASSFQSNYGYTF. The CDR3 nucleotides are TGTGCCAGTAGTTTCCAGAGTAACTATGGCTACACCTTC. The chain links TRBV19 to TRBJ1-2; D is undetermined. Germline CDR1 LNHDA, CDR2 SQIVND (reference sequence). The CDR3 runs to 13 residues. Between the trimmed V and J ends, which lost 5 bases and 1 base, there was a span of 8 bases. The full variable domain, completed using reference TRBV19 and TRBJ1-2, is DGGITQSPKYLFRKEGQNVTLSCEQNLNHDAMYWYRQDPGQGLRLIYYSQIVNDFQKGDIAEGYSVSREKKESFPLTVTSAQKNPTAFYLCASSFQSNYGYTFGSGTRLTVV.

CDR3 in amino acids: CASSTGQPHQPQHF. In DNA form, the CDR3 reads TGCGCCAGCAGTACGGGACAGCCGCATCAGCCCCAGCATTTT. The chain carries TRBV5-1 and TRBJ1-5; TRBD1 matches 7 bases. Losses at the gene ends were 5 bases for V and 5 bases for J; bases not matched to a gene: 7. The CDR3 contains 14 residues. The germline CDR1 and CDR2 sequences are SGHRS and YFSETQ.

The CDR3 region has the DNA TGCGCCAGCAGCCAAGATGCGACAGGACGGGACCACAATGAGCAGTTCTTC. Translation gives CASSQDATGRDHNEQFF. This sequence joins TRBV4-3 and TRBJ2-1, with a tentative D call TRBD1 (6 bases). Germline CDR1 is LGHNA and CDR2 is YSLEER. The CDR3 covers 17 residues. V lost 0 bases and J 5 bases, leaving 17 bases between the germline ends.

The V call is TRBV7-3, the J call TRBJ2-1, with D hard to call. V was cut by 1 base and J by 5 bases, with 6 bases left in between. Per germline, CDR1 SGHTA and CDR2 FQGTGA. The CDR3 has 13 amino acids. The CDR3 region has the DNA TGTGCCAGCAGCTTAATTGGCCACAATGAGCAGTTCTTC. Protein sequence: CASSLIGHNEQFF.

The chain has TRBV5-5 and TRBJ2-7, with a tentative D call TRBD2 (5 bases). The CDR3 runs to 15 residues. Trimming removed 2 bases from V and 3 bases from J, with 15 bases in between. Germline values: CDR1 SGHKS, CDR2 YYEKEE (reference sequence). The CDR3 loop reads CASSFTRQRNYEQYF. Written as DNA, the CDR3 is TGTGCCAGCAGCTTTACTAGACAAAGGAACTACGAGCAGTACTTC.

V usage is TRBV14 and J usage is TRBJ1-2; TRBD1 is a possible D gene (5 bases). Trimming removed 0 bases at V and 0 bases at J, with 8 bases between. The germline gives CDR1 SGHDN, CDR2 FVKESK. This CDR3 has 15 amino acids. The CDR3, as DNA: TGTGCCAGCAGCCAAGATGGGGCAGCTAACTATGGCTACACCTTC. It translates to CASSQDGAANYGYTF.

The chain carries TRBV7-2 and TRBJ2-7; TRBD2 matches 11 bases. Germline lookup yields CDR1 SGHTA and CDR2 FQGNSA. The CDR3 spans 13 residues. The junction had 9 bases not matched to a gene; V was cut back by 5 bases and J by 12 bases. The CDR3, as DNA: TGTGCCAGCAGCCAACTAGCGGGAGTAACCCCGTACTTC. Its protein product is CASSQLAGVTPYF.

The chain joins TRBV28 to TRBJ2-7, with 9 bases matching TRBD2. The V and J ends lost 6 bases and 0 bases, in that order; junction bases with no gene match: 12. The CDR3 is 17 residues long. The germline V gene has CDR1 MDHEN and CDR2 SYDVKM. The CDR3 bases are TGTGCCAGCAGCAAACCGCGGGGGGGACGGACCTCCTACGAGCAGTACTTC. The encoded protein is CASSKPRGGRTSYEQYF.

This clone was counted once. CDR3: CASLQGAGLAGFEQFF. In DNA, the CDR3 is TGTGCCAGCCTACAGGGGGCAGGCCTAGCGGGTTTTGAGCAGTTCTTC. The chain links TRBV10-3 to TRBJ2-1; TRBD1 is a possible D gene (9 bases). Looked up from germline, CDR1 is ENHRY and CDR2 is SYGVKD. Deletions cut 10 bases from V and 9 bases from J, with 28 bases between. This CDR3 has 16 residues.

Points on this clone: Distinct nucleotide sequences in the sample also encode this CDR3. V usage is TRBV20-1 and J usage is TRBJ2-7; D unclear. CDR1 DFQATT and CDR2 SNEGSKA come from the germline V gene (reference sequence). The CDR3 loop spans 9 amino acids. V was pared by 6 bases and J by 3 bases, with 3 bases between. The CDR3 DNA reads as TGCAGTGCCAACTACGAGCAGTACTTC. It encodes CSANYEQYF.

The CDR3 DNA reads as TGTGCCAGCAGCCAAGGGGACCGACAGGGCTCAGGGTCGGGCCCTTATAGCAATCAGCCCCAGCATTTT. It is translated as CASSQGDRQGSGSGPYSNQPQHF. The chain combines TRBV14 with TRBJ1-5; 7 bases line up with TRBD1. The CDR3 runs 23 residues. J lost 0 bases, V lost 1 base, and 24 bases had no gene match. The germline gives CDR1 SGHDN, CDR2 FVKESK. The full variable domain, in which reference TRBV14 and TRBJ1-5 provide the parts outside the CDR3, is EAGVTQFPSHSVIEKGQTVTLRCDPISGHDNLYWYRRVMGKEIKFLLHFVKESKQDESGMPNNRFLAERTGGTYSTLKVQPAELEDSGVYFCASSQGDRQGSGSGPYSNQPQHFGDGTRLSIL.

The chain joins TRBV7-2 to TRBJ2-1; 8 bases are shared with TRBD2. Germline CDR1 and CDR2: SGHTA and FQGNSA. The CDR3 loop spans 14 amino acids. After removal of 6 bases from V and 6 bases from J, the junction contained 7 bases not matched to a gene. The CDR3 sequence is CASRIKREINEQFF. DNA of the CDR3: TGTGCCAGCAGAATAAAGCGGGAGATCAATGAGCAGTTCTTC.

The rearrangement uses TRBV5-5 and TRBJ2-7, with TRBD2 identical over 8 bases. The germline V gene encodes CDR1 SGHKS and CDR2 YYEKEE (reference sequence). With V trimmed by 2 bases and J by 7 bases, 14 bases remained unmatched. The CDR3 extends over 16 amino acids. CDR3 in amino acids: CASSLVLADPPLEQYF. Here the CDR3 DNA reads TGTGCCAGCAGCTTAGTACTAGCGGATCCCCCCCTGGAGCAGTACTTC.

This chain connects TRBV19 to TRBJ1-4; D gene uncertain. This CDR3 contains 15 residues. Germline V CDR1 and CDR2: LNHDA, SQIVND (reference sequence). The V and J ends lost 4 bases and 4 bases respectively, with 13 bases between them. CDR3 DNA sequence: TGTGCCAGTAGTACCGAGGGCGGGGATAATGAAAAACTGTTTTTT. Protein: CASSTEGGDNEKLFF.

The chain carries TRBV4-1 and TRBJ1-5; D remains ambiguous. CDR1 is MGHRA and CDR2 is YSYEKL in the germline V gene. This CDR3 spans 14 amino acids. V dropped 5 bases and J dropped 6 bases, with 14 bases sitting between them. This chain's CDR3 is CASSEGSGGQPQHF. In DNA, the CDR3 is TGCGCCAGCAGCGAGGGTTCGGGAGGTCAGCCCCAGCATTTT.

J is TRBJ2-1 and V is TRBV18, with D tentatively TRBD2 (5 bases). The V gene's germline CDR1 is KGHSH and CDR2 LQKENI. V lost 3 bases to trimming and J lost 5 bases, with 8 bases between them. The CDR3 extends over 13 amino acids. CDR3 nucleotide sequence: TGTGCCAGCTCACCCGCTAGCCACAATGAGCAGTTCTTC. This sequence encodes CASSPASHNEQFF.

This chain links TRBV18 with TRBJ2-5, with a weak D call TRBD1 (5 bases). V was trimmed by 3 bases and J by 0 bases, leaving 17 bases between them. The CDR3 spans 17 residues. Germline-derived CDR1 and CDR2 are KGHSH and LQKENI. In DNA, the CDR3 is TGTGCCAGCTCACCCAGGGTGAGCCCACGGAACCAAGAGACCCAGTACTTC. It is translated as CASSPRVSPRNQETQYF.

This chain joins TRBV19 and TRBJ1-5; D is uncertain. The CDR3 contains 15 residues. CDR1 and CDR2 from the germline V gene are LNHDA and SQIVND (reference sequence). Trimming left V 5 bases short and J 4 bases short, with 15 bases between. The CDR3, as DNA: TGTGCCAGTAGTCGGGTCCTCCCTTCGAATCAGCCCCAGCATTTT. This codes for CASSRVLPSNQPQHF.

The chain employs TRBV5-1 and TRBJ1-4, with 8 bases aligning to TRBD1. This CDR3 has 15 amino acids. With 4 bases clipped from V and 4 bases from J, the junction kept 6 bases outside the gene matches. Germline V CDR1 and CDR2: SGHRS, YFSETQ. The CDR3 DNA is TGCGCCAGCAGCGATATACAGGGGGGTAATGAAAAACTGTTTTTT. This sequence encodes CASSDIQGGNEKLFF.

The chain uses TRBV6-4 and TRBJ2-1; weak D call: TRBD2 (6 bases). This CDR3 contains 13 residues. Germline values: CDR1 MRHNA, CDR2 SNTAGT. V lost 0 bases to trimming and J lost 15 bases, with 15 bases between them. CDR3: CASSDSGLTPAFF. The CDR3 nucleotides are TGTGCCAGCAGTGACTCGGGACTTACCCCGGCGTTCTTC.

This sequence joins TRBV7-2 and TRBJ2-1; 11 nucleotides line up with TRBD2. CDR1 is SGHTA, CDR2 FQGNSA, per germline. The CDR3 covers 19 residues. Unmatched junction bases numbered 15, after V lost 1 base and J lost 7 bases. The CDR3, as DNA: TGTGCCAGCAGCTTAGAAACTAGCGGGAGAGAGGGTCGGAGGAATGAGCAGTTCTTC. Translation: CASSLETSGREGRRNEQFF.

This chain uses TRBV7-2 with TRBJ2-2; 7 bases agree with TRBD2. This CDR3 spans 16 amino acids. CDR1 is SGHTA and CDR2 is FQGNSA in the germline V gene. The ends lost 6 bases at V and 6 bases at J; junction bases unmatched: 13. In nucleotides, the CDR3 is TGTGCCAGCAGTCTCGGGAGGCAGCTGGTGCCCGGGGAGCTGTTTTTT. Its protein is CASSLGRQLVPGELFF.

Details on this clone: Other DNA sequences in the sample encode the same CDR3. The chain recombines TRBV28 with TRBJ2-3, with unresolved D. The CDR3 is 12 residues long. With 1 base removed from V and 5 bases from J, the gap between germline ends came to 4 bases. Germline CDR1 MDHEN, CDR2 SYDVKM. CDR3: CASSLSRDTQYF. The CDR3 coding sequence is TGTGCCAGCAGTTTATCTCGAGATACGCAGTATTTT.

V and J are TRBV2 and TRBJ2-7; 9 bases fit TRBD2. The CDR3 loop spans 15 amino acids. Germline CDR1 SNHLY, CDR2 FYNNEI. V shed 4 bases and J 3 bases; nucleotides not matched to a gene: 7. The CDR3 nucleotides read TGTGCCAGCAGTGGGGGCCTAGCGGGAATCTACGAGCAGTACTTC. Its translation is CASSGGLAGIYEQYF.

The V and J genes are TRBV4-2 and TRBJ2-2; D might be TRBD1 (6 bases). There are 14 residues in the CDR3. V lost 5 bases and J lost 7, with 14 bases in between. Germline loops: CDR1 LGHNA, CDR2 YNFKEQ. The CDR3 nucleotides are TGTGCCAGCAGCTTAGGGGGAGAAGGCGGGGAGCTGTTTTTT. Encoded protein: CASSLGGEGGELFF.